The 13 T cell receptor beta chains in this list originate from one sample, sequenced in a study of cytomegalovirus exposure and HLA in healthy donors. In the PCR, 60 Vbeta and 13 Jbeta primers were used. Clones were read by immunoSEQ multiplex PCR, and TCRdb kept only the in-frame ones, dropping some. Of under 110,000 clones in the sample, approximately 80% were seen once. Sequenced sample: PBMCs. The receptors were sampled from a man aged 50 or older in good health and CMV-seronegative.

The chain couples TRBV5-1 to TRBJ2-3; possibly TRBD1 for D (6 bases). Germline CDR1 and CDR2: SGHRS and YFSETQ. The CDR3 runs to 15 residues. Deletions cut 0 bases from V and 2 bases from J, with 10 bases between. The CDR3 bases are TGCGCCAGCAGCTTGGGAGGACAGTTCACAGATACGCAGTATTTT. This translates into CASSLGGQFTDTQYF.

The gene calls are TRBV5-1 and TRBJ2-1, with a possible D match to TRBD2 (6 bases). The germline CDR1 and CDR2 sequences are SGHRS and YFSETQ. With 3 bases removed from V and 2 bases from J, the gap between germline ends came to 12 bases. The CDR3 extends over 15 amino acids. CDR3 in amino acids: CASSSGELTYNEQFF. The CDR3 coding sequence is TGCGCCAGCAGCTCGGGGGAATTAACCTACAATGAGCAGTTCTTC. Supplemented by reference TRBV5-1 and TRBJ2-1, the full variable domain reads KAGVTQTPRYLIKTRGQQVTLSCSPISGHRSVSWYQQTPGQGLQFLFEYFSETQRNKGNFPGRFSGRQFSNSRSEMNVSTLELGDSALYLCASSSGELTYNEQFFGPGTRLTVL.

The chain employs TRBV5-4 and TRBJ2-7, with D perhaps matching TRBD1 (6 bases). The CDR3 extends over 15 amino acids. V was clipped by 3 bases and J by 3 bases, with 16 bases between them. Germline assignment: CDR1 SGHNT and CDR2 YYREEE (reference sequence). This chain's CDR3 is CASSSWDTSSYEQYF. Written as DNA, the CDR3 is TGTGCCAGCAGCTCGTGGGACACCAGCAGCTACGAGCAGTACTTC. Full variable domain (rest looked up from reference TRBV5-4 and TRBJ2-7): ETGVTQSPTHLIKTRGQQVTLRCSSQSGHNTVSWYQQALGQGPQFIFQYYREEENGRGNFPPRFSGLQFPNYSSELNVNALELDDSALYLCASSSWDTSSYEQYFGPGTRLTVT.

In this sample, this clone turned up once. The CDR3 loop is CASSPAGTGNYGYTF. The CDR3 DNA sequence: TGTGCCAGCTCACCAGCCGGGACAGGGAACTATGGCTACACCTTC. V and J are TRBV18 and TRBJ1-2; 9 bases map to TRBD1. Germline CDR1 and CDR2: KGHSH and LQKENI. This CDR3 region has 15 residues. V lost 2 bases to trimming and J lost 2 bases; unmatched junction nucleotides: 3.

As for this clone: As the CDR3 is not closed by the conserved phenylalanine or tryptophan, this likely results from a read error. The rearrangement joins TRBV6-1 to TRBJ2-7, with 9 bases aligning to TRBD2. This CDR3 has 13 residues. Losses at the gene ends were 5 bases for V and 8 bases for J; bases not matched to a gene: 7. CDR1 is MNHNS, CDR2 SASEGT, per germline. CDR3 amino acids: CASSFSGGPQQYA. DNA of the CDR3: TGTGCCAGCAGTTTTAGCGGGGGCCCTCAGCAGTACGCC.

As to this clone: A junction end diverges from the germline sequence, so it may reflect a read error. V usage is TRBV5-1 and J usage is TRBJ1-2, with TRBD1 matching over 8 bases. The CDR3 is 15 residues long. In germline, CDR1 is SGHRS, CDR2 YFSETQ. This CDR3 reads CAISPGQEGINGYTF. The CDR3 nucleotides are TGCGCCATCAGCCCGGGACAGGAGGGTATAAATGGCTACACCTTC.

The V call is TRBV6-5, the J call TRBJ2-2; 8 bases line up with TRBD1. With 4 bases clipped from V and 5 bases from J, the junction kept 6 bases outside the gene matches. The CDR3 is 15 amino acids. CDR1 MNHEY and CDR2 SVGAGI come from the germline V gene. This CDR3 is CASSSQGAGTGELFF. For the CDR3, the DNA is TGTGCCAGCAGTTCCCAGGGGGCCGGGACCGGGGAGCTGTTTTTT.

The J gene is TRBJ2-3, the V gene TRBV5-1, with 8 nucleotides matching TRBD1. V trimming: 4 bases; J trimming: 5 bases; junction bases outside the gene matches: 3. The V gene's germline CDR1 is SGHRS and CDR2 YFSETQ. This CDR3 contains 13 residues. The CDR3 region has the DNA TGCGCCAGCAGCCCAACAGGGGGAGATACGCAGTATTTT. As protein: CASSPTGGDTQYF.

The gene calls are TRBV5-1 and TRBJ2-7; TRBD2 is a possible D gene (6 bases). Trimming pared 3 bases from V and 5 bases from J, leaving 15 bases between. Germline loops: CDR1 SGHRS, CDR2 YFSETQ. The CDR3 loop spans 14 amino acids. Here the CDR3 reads CASSWGGAPHEQYV. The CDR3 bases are TGCGCCAGCAGCTGGGGCGGGGCCCCCCACGAGCAGTACGTC.

The CDR3 is CASSQIPGLATGGSYEQYV. The CDR3 DNA reads TGCGCCAGCAGCCAGATTCCGGGACTAGCAACTGGCGGCTCCTACGAGCAGTACGTC. V and J are TRBV4-1 and TRBJ2-7; 9 bases are a match to TRBD2. CDR3 length: 19 residues. Per germline, CDR1 MGHRA and CDR2 YSYEKL. The junction had 15 bases not matched to a gene; V was cut back by 3 bases and J by 0 bases.

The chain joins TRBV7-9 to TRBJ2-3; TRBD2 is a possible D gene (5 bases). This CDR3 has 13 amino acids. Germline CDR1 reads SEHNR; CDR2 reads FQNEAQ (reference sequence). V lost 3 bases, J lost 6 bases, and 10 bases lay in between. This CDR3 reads CASSFNRGDTQYF. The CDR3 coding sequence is TGTGCCAGCAGCTTCAATCGAGGGGATACGCAGTATTTT.

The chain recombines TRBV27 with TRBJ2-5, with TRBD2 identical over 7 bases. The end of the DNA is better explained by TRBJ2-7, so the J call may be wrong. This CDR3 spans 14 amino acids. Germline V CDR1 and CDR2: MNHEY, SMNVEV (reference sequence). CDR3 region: CASTRGGSSYEQYF. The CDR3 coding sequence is TGTGCCAGCACCCGCGGGGGTAGCTCCTACGAGCAGTACTTC.

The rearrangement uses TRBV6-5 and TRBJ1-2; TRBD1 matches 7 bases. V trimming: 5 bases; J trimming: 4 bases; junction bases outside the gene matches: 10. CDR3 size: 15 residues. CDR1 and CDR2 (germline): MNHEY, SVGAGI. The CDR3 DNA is TGTGCCAGCAGTCCCCACAGGGGCGAGGGCTATGGCTACACCTTC. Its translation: CASSPHRGEGYGYTF.